These T cell receptor beta chains were read from a single sample in a study of T cell responses to AZD1222 COVID-19 vaccine. Sequencing used immunoSEQ multiplex PCR; TCRdb keeps in-frame clones, though not all of them. The sample contains fewer than 150,000 clones, about nine tenths of which appear only once. The input for sequencing was peripheral blood, taken on day 0 of AZD1222 vaccination. Receptors originate from an adult in good health. The conserved cysteine and the conserved F or W are not part of the CDR3 here. The order of the fields is V gene, J gene, CDR3 protein.

TRBV6-6	TRBJ2-3	ASSPSETTDTQY
TRBV2	TRBJ2-3	ASSAQQGVATDTQY
TRBV7-2	TRBJ2-1	ASSLYLAGVGNEQF
TRBV5-1	TRBJ1-4	ASSNWLGQGSATNEKLF
TRBV6-1	TRBJ1-2	ASSDKGQIYGYT
TRBV11-2	TRBJ2-7	ASSLGQGYYEQY
TRBV3-1/TRBV3-2	TRBJ2-7	ASSQARRRSDEQY
TRBV23-1	TRBJ2-7	ASSQPNRGRPGYEQY
TRBV2	TRBJ1-2	ASSEWEGREEDYGYT
TRBV10-3	TRBJ1-5	AISESVREGYQPQH
TRBV5-4	TRBJ2-7	ASSLGLAGGYRAYEQY
TRBV5-1	TRBJ2-1	ASSSGQGPYNEQF
TRBV10-2	TRBJ1-5	ASRGQGEKPQH
TRBV14	TRBJ1-3	ASSQAGANTIY
TRBV3-1/TRBV3-2	TRBJ2-7	ASSRSGSTYEQY
TRBV24-1	TRBJ2-3	ATSDPAEITDTQY
TRBV5-8	TRBJ1-2	ASSFYRSNYGYT
TRBV7-8	TRBJ2-7	ASSLGGGLEGYEQY
TRBV5-6	TRBJ1-2	ASSFGTSGYT
TRBV27	TRBJ1-1	ASSYGQGVGEAF
TRBV9	TRBJ2-1	ASSVESSPLVGYNEQF
TRBV7-9	TRBJ2-7	ASSLAPSGGAGYEQY